The next 22 T cell receptor beta chains were all read from a single sample in a study of T cell responses to AZD1222 COVID-19 vaccine. Clones were sequenced by immunoSEQ multiplex PCR, and TCRdb holds only the in-frame ones, with some missing. The sample contains roughly 110,000 clones, roughly 90% of which appear only once. Sequenced material: peripheral blood, taken 28 days after the second AZD1222 dose. Every receptor here comes from an adult who received the AZD1222 COVID-19 vaccine.

CDR3 region: CASSYGNTEAFF. CDR3 bases: TGCGCCAGCAGCTACGGGAACACTGAAGCTTTCTTT. The J gene is TRBJ1-1, the V gene TRBV5-1; D ambiguous. V dropped 3 bases and J dropped 1 base, with 4 bases sitting between them. CDR1 is SGHRS and CDR2 is YFSETQ in the germline V gene. This CDR3 comprises 12 residues.

The chain links TRBV27 to TRBJ2-6; D gene ambiguous. V was clipped by 0 bases and J by 0 bases, with 3 bases between them. The V gene's germline CDR1 is MNHEY and CDR2 SMNVEV (reference sequence). CDR3 length: 15 residues. CDR3 in DNA: TGTGCCAGCAGTTTATCTCCCTCTGGGGCCAACGTCCTGACTTTC. This translates into CASSLSPSGANVLTF.

This clone appeared a single time. The J gene is TRBJ1-5, the V gene TRBV19; D gene ambiguous. Germline V gene sequence: CDR1 LNHDA, CDR2 SQIVND (reference sequence). CDR3 size: 15 residues. The germline V and J ends were trimmed by 5 bases and 2 bases, with 13 bases remaining between them. The DNA of the CDR3 is TGTGCCAGTAGTGAGAATAATATGGGCAATCAGCCCCAGCATTTT. It translates to CASSENNMGNQPQHF.

The genes are TRBV6-5 and TRBJ1-2, with TRBD1 matching over 8 bases. Per the germline V gene, CDR1 is MNHEY and CDR2 is SVGAGI. The ends lost 6 bases at V and 3 bases at J; junction bases unmatched: 3. The CDR3 totals 13 residues. The CDR3 nucleotides are TGTGCCAGCAGCGACAGGGGACACTATGGCTACACCTTC. It is translated as CASSDRGHYGYTF.

The chain joins TRBV10-3 to TRBJ2-7; D might be TRBD2 (5 bases). The CDR3 sequence is 14 residues long. Germline V CDR1 and CDR2: ENHRY, SYGVKD. The ends were cut back, 3 bases at V and 6 bases at J, with 15 bases in the middle. The CDR3 sequence: CAISEGRGSGEQYF. CDR3 sequence (DNA): TGTGCCATCAGTGAAGGACGGGGTTCGGGCGAGCAGTACTTC.

The chain carries TRBV25-1 and TRBJ2-3, with 7 bases that match TRBD1. The germline V gene encodes CDR1 MGHDK and CDR2 SYGVNS. CDR3 length equals 14 residues. V shed 2 bases and J 3 bases; nucleotides not matched to a gene: 2. Here the CDR3 DNA reads TGTGCCAGCAGTGAAAAACAGGGGACAGATACGCAGTATTTT. Residues: CASSEKQGTDTQYF.

The chain has TRBV9 and TRBJ2-1; no reliable D call. In germline, CDR1 is SGDLS, CDR2 YYNGEE. This CDR3 has 15 residues. The V gene lost 0 bases and the J gene lost 7 bases, with 14 bases spanning the gap. CDR3 amino acids: CASSVAELTLNEQFF. CDR3 DNA: TGTGCCAGCAGCGTAGCAGAATTGACTTTGAATGAGCAGTTCTTC.

The V and J genes are TRBV28 and TRBJ2-7; 8 bases match TRBD1. Per the germline V gene, CDR1 is MDHEN and CDR2 is SYDVKM. The CDR3 length is 14 residues. J was trimmed by 7 bases and V by 5 bases; bases with no gene match: 10. CDR3 bases: TGTGCCAGCAGTATCCAGGGGGCACTAGGTGAGCAGTACTTC. This translates into CASSIQGALGEQYF.

The chain employs TRBV7-8 and TRBJ2-3, with 7 bases matching TRBD2. Germline CDR1 and CDR2: SGHVS and FQNEAQ. The CDR3 consists of 16 residues. After removal of 0 bases from V and 7 bases from J, the junction contained 10 bases not matched to a gene. The CDR3 loop reads CASSLAAQLGGNTQYF. Here the CDR3 DNA reads TGTGCCAGCAGCTTAGCGGCACAGCTCGGGGGGAATACGCAGTATTTT.

The chain carries TRBV7-3 and TRBJ2-1; 10 bases match TRBD2. The CDR3 loop spans 15 amino acids. Trimming cost V 5 bases and J 7 bases; bases outside gene matches: 8. Germline V CDR1 and CDR2: SGHTA, FQGTGA. For the CDR3, the DNA is TGTGCCAGCAGCCCTCTAGCGGGAGAAACGAATGAGCAGTTCTTC. Translation: CASSPLAGETNEQFF.

The chain carries TRBV7-9 and TRBJ1-1; D unclear. Per the germline V gene, CDR1 is SEHNR and CDR2 is FQNEAQ (reference sequence). Deletions cut 3 bases from V and 1 base from J, with 9 bases between. The CDR3 totals 14 residues. CDR3 sequence reads: CASSFIGSNTEAFF. CDR3 in DNA: TGTGCCAGCAGCTTTATAGGATCGAACACTGAAGCTTTCTTT.

A note on this clone: One junction end disagrees with the germline gene, perhaps due to a read error. V is TRBV4-2 and J is TRBJ2-7; tentative D call: TRBD1 (6 bases). The CDR3 has 14 amino acids. The germline gives CDR1 LGHNA, CDR2 YNFKEQ. The chain's CDR3 is CASSEDRYGYEQYF. CDR3 nucleotide sequence: TGTGCCAGCAGCGAAGACAGGTACGGCTACGAGCAGTACTTC.

This clone was detected once. This sequence joins TRBV18 and TRBJ1-4, with TRBD1 as a possible D gene (6 bases). There are 14 residues in the CDR3. Trimming removed 5 bases at V and 3 bases at J, with 10 bases between. Germline assignment: CDR1 KGHSH and CDR2 LQKENI. For the CDR3, the DNA is TGTGCCAGCTCAAGGGGGGCGGCTAATGAAAAACTGTTTTTT. It is translated as CASSRGAANEKLFF.

Details on this clone: Other DNA sequences within the sample encode an identical CDR3. The chain combines TRBV19 with TRBJ1-5, with 7 positions matching TRBD1. The CDR3 sequence is 16 residues long. Germline assignment: CDR1 LNHDA and CDR2 SQIVND (reference sequence). The V and J ends lost 4 bases and 0 bases, in that order; junction bases with no gene match: 6. The CDR3 sequence: CASSNRQGYSNQPQHF. Here the CDR3 DNA reads TGTGCCAGTAGTAACCGACAGGGCTATAGCAATCAGCCCCAGCATTTT.

The gene calls are TRBV6-5 and TRBJ2-1; TRBD2 might be the D (6 bases). V lost 7 bases, J lost 2 bases, and 15 bases lay in between. Per the germline V gene, CDR1 is MNHEY and CDR2 is SVGAGI. The CDR3 is 15 amino acids. As DNA, the CDR3 is TGTGCCAGCATCTCGGCAGGGACTCCCTACAATGAGCAGTTCTTC. Translation: CASISAGTPYNEQFF.

The V call is TRBV5-1, the J call TRBJ2-1; D perhaps matches TRBD1 (6 bases). CDR1 is SGHRS and CDR2 is YFSETQ in the germline V gene. The CDR3 spans 15 residues. Between the trimmed V and J ends, which lost 4 bases and 0 bases, there was a span of 11 bases. CDR3 protein: CASSHDRSSYNEQFF. In DNA, the CDR3 is TGCGCCAGCAGCCACGACAGGAGCTCCTACAATGAGCAGTTCTTC.

V and J are TRBV28 and TRBJ2-7; unclear D gene. CDR3 length equals 14 residues. Trimming left V 1 base short and J 3 bases short, with 10 bases between. Germline V lookup: CDR1 MDHEN, CDR2 SYDVKM. The CDR3, as DNA: TGTGCCAGCAGTTTATCTGGCAGCTACTACGAGCAGTACTTC. Its translation: CASSLSGSYYEQYF.

The J gene is TRBJ2-2, the V gene TRBV11-2; D perhaps matches TRBD1 (6 bases). The germline V gene encodes CDR1 SGHAT and CDR2 FQNNGV. The V and J ends lost 4 bases and 7 bases respectively, with 16 bases between them. This CDR3 is 15 amino acids long. The CDR3 loop is CASSSGWGQGGELFF. DNA for the CDR3: TGTGCCAGCAGCTCCGGCTGGGGGCAGGGCGGGGAGCTGTTTTTT.

The chain joins TRBV7-9 to TRBJ1-2; D is perhaps TRBD1 (5 bases). The V gene lost 1 base and the J gene lost 6 bases, with 15 bases spanning the gap. The germline CDR1 and CDR2 sequences are SEHNR and FQNEAQ (reference sequence). CDR3 length: 15 residues. CDR3 sequence reads: CASSLGLSEGHGYTF. DNA for the CDR3: TGTGCCAGCAGCTTAGGTCTATCAGAGGGGCATGGCTACACCTTC.

The chain has TRBV10-3 and TRBJ2-7; the D gene could be TRBD1 or TRBD2 (5 bases each). Germline CDR1 and CDR2: ENHRY and SYGVKD. Trimming cost V 0 bases and J 3 bases, with 12 bases left between them. The CDR3 extends over 15 amino acids. This CDR3 reads CAISESGTLNYEQYF. In DNA, the CDR3 is TGTGCCATCAGTGAGTCCGGGACCCTCAACTACGAGCAGTACTTC.

V usage is TRBV9 and J usage is TRBJ2-1, with 13 nucleotides matching TRBD2. Losses at the gene ends were 4 bases for V and 7 bases for J; bases not matched to a gene: 5. The CDR3 extends over 15 amino acids. CDR1 is SGDLS, CDR2 YYNGEE, per germline. The CDR3 protein is CASSPTSGGVNEQFF. The CDR3 coding sequence is TGTGCCAGCAGCCCAACTAGCGGGGGGGTGAATGAGCAGTTCTTC.

The rearrangement uses TRBV3-1 (or the pseudogene TRBV3-2) and TRBJ1-1, with D tentatively TRBD1 (5 bases). There are 13 residues in the CDR3. Trimming shortened V by 5 bases and J by 9 bases, and 16 bases separated the two germline ends. Looked up from germline, CDR1 is LGHDT and CDR2 is YNNKEL (reference sequence). In DNA, the CDR3 is TGTGCCAGCAGCTCTGGGGCCTTAAATCAAGCTTTCTTT. Protein sequence: CASSSGALNQAFF.